These 8 T cell receptor beta chains originate from one sample sequenced in a study of shared clonotypes between healthy human individuals. Terminally differentiated effector memory CD45RA+ cells were excluded by CCR7 positive selection of CD45RO-negative cells. Clones were read by immunoSEQ multiplex PCR, and TCRdb kept only the in-frame ones, dropping some. The repertoire includes around 2,000,000 clones, just under 95% of them detected once, and under 1.5% sits in the top ten. Material for sequencing was naive CD8+ T cells sorted from blood. The receptor source for this set is a young man in good health.

The chain combines TRBV6-5 with TRBJ1-1; no clear D gene. V dropped 4 bases and J dropped 0 bases, with 9 bases sitting between them. Germline V gene sequence: CDR1 MNHEY, CDR2 SVGAGI. The CDR3 consists of 14 residues. In nucleotides, the CDR3 is TGTGCCAGCAGTTCTCCCTCCATGAACACTGAAGCTTTCTTT. Residues: CASSSPSMNTEAFF.

This rearrangement joins TRBV2 to TRBJ1-5; 10 nucleotides agree with TRBD1. CDR1 and CDR2 (germline): SNHLY, FYNNEI. Trimming removed 6 bases from V and 3 bases from J; junction bases left unmatched: 17. This CDR3 comprises 19 residues. As DNA, the CDR3 is TGTGCCAGCAGCCCGGGACAGGGGACTCACTTTGGTATCAATCAGCCCCAGCATTTT. Encoded protein: CASSPGQGTHFGINQPQHF.

This clone appeared a single time. The gene calls are TRBV27 and TRBJ1-6; no clear D gene. Looked up from germline, CDR1 is MNHEY and CDR2 is SMNVEV (reference sequence). Trimming stripped 7 bases from V and 6 bases from J, with 13 bases between. The CDR3 length is 14 residues. The CDR3 DNA follows: TGTGCCAGCATGGCAGTGTTCGCTAATTCACCCCTCCACTTT. Amino acids: CASMAVFANSPLHF.

The chain's CDR3 is CASSGRTGDNSPLHF. CDR3 sequence (DNA): TGTGCCAGCAGTGGTAGGACAGGGGATAATTCACCCCTCCACTTT. The V and J genes are TRBV2 and TRBJ1-6; TRBD1 aligns across 9 bases. The CDR3 contains 15 residues. Germline assignment: CDR1 SNHLY and CDR2 FYNNEI. V shed 4 bases and J 5 bases; nucleotides not matched to a gene: 3.

This chain connects TRBV27 to TRBJ2-3; D unclear. Germline lookup yields CDR1 MNHEY and CDR2 SMNVEV (reference sequence). The CDR3 contains 18 residues. Deletions cut 6 bases from V and 2 bases from J, with 24 bases between. The chain's CDR3 is CASSLRPHHLPDTDTQYF. The CDR3 DNA sequence: TGTGCCAGCAGCCTCCGGCCACACCACCTGCCCGACACAGATACGCAGTATTTT.

This rearrangement joins TRBV5-1 to TRBJ2-3; D call uncertain. The V and J ends lost 2 bases and 6 bases respectively, with 7 bases between them. The CDR3 has 12 amino acids. Germline assignment: CDR1 SGHRS and CDR2 YFSETQ. CDR3 residues: CASSFNTDTQYF. The CDR3 coding sequence is TGCGCCAGCAGCTTCAATACCGATACGCAGTATTTT. Combining the CDR3 with reference TRBV5-1 and TRBJ2-3 gives the whole variable domain KAGVTQTPRYLIKTRGQQVTLSCSPISGHRSVSWYQQTPGQGLQFLFEYFSETQRNKGNFPGRFSGRQFSNSRSEMNVSTLELGDSALYLCASSFNTDTQYFGPGTRLTVL.

The chain combines TRBV28 with TRBJ2-1; TRBD1 or TRBD2 may be the D gene (5 bases each). Trimming took off 8 bases at V and 2 bases at J, with 10 bases between the two ends. The CDR3 runs 13 residues. Germline values: CDR1 MDHEN, CDR2 SYDVKM. The CDR3 bases are TGTGCCAGCTGGGACGACACCTACAATGAGCAGTTCTTC. Translating gives CASWDDTYNEQFF.

V gene TRBV5-1 combines with J gene TRBJ1-3; D possibly corresponds to TRBD1 (5 bases). Between the trimmed V and J ends, which lost 4 bases and 0 bases, there was a span of 14 bases. The CDR3 spans 16 residues. Germline CDR1 is SGHRS and CDR2 is YFSETQ. DNA of the CDR3: TGCGCCAGCAGCCTCTCGGTAGGGGCCTCTGGAAACACCATATATTTT. The encoded protein is CASSLSVGASGNTIYF.